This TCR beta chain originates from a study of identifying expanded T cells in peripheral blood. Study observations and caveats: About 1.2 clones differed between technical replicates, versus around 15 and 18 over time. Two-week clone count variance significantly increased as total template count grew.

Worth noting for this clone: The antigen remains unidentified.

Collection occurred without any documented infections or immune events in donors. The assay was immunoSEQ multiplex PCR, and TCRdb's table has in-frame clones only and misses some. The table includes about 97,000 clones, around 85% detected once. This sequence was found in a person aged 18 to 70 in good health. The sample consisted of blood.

CDR3 sequence reads: CASSLNDGVYGYTF. CDR3 sequence (DNA): TGTGCCAGCAGTTTAAACGACGGAGTTTATGGCTACACCTTC. The rearrangement joins TRBV27 to TRBJ1-2; D is uncertain. Germline CDR1 and CDR2: MNHEY and SMNVEV (reference sequence). V gave up 2 bases and J gave up 5 bases, with 12 bases separating them. The CDR3 is made up of 14 amino acids.